The text below deals with one T cell receptor beta chain. The antigen is undetermined. This sample was included in a study of T cell repertoires in cytomegalovirus infection. Background on the study: Public signatures in TCR beta pointed to CMV infection and matching HLA type. Regarding the study as a whole: The ex vivo response showed dominance by HLA-C-restricted CMV-specific TCR beta clonotypes.

TCRdb ran MiXCR on the reads and lists one entry per CDR3 protein. The sample includes roughly 570,000 distinct CDR3 sequences, approximately 40% seen only once; the top ten take 48%. This CDR3 has 19 amino acids. Trimming took 0 bases from V and 6 from J; bases not matched to a gene: 20. Germline V gene lookup returns CDR1 DFQATT and CDR2 SNEGSKA (reference sequence). The source of this sequence is a human donor in good health (CMV status not recorded). Some clones in this sample may be carry-over from other donors' samples. The chain employs TRBV20-1 and TRBJ1-1; 9 nucleotides line up with TRBD1. The sequencing used cultured PBMCs, collected from culture after CMV antigen stimulation. The CDR3 DNA sequence: TGCAGTGCTAGAGATTTTCTCCGGGACAGGGAAAGCGGGAGGGCTGAAGCTTTCTTT. It yields the protein CSARDFLRDRESGRAEAFF.